Below are 31 T cell receptor beta chains sequenced from a single sample in a study of CD8 T cells in ankylosing spondylitis. The study's findings and limits: A motif in TCR beta, a set of eight highly homologous variants, appeared characteristic of ankylosing spondylitis blood.

No antigen has been identified for these receptors. TCRdb used MiXCR to reprocess the 5' RACE reads, holding one entry per CDR3 protein. The data show over 450,000 distinct CDR3 sequences, approximately 11% seen once. The specimen sequenced was blood, either unsorted or a sorted T cell fraction (not recorded which). These receptors came from a male donor with ankylosing spondylitis.

The J gene is TRBJ2-3, the V gene TRBV5-1; 16 bases are a match to TRBD2. Per the germline V gene, CDR1 is SGHRS and CDR2 is YFSETQ. CDR3 length equals 18 residues. The J segment lost 5 bases and the V segment lost 4 bases, leaving 10 bases of the junction unmatched. The CDR3 is CASSQPGLAGGPVDTQYF. The CDR3 DNA reads as TGCGCCAGCAGCCAGCCGGGACTAGCGGGAGGGCCTGTAGATACGCAGTATTTT.

The sample holds many counts of this clonotype. The chain carries TRBV27 and TRBJ2-7; possible D gene TRBD2, 6 bases. Trimming stripped 6 bases from V and 6 bases from J, with 21 bases between. CDR1 and CDR2 from the germline V gene are MNHEY and SMNVEV (reference sequence). The CDR3 is 15 residues long. CDR3 nucleotide sequence: TGTGCCAGCAGCCTCACCGCTCCCTCCGGGGGCGAGCAGTACTTC. Translated, it gives CASSLTAPSGGEQYF.

There are a few counts of this clonotype. The CDR3 loop is CASSLRFDTEQFF. The CDR3 DNA reads as TGCGCCAGCAGCTTGAGGTTTGACACCGAGCAGTTCTTC. The chain joins TRBV5-1 to TRBJ2-1; D gene unclear. The CDR3 loop spans 13 amino acids. CDR1 and CDR2 from the germline V gene are SGHRS and YFSETQ. The V gene lost 1 base and the J gene lost 10 bases, with 12 bases spanning the gap.

This chain connects TRBV7-8 to TRBJ2-3, with D possibly called TRBD1 or TRBD2 (5 bases each). The CDR3 length is 14 residues. V was shortened by 5 bases and J by 6 bases, with 15 bases between the two germline ends. CDR1 is SGHVS and CDR2 is FQNEAQ in the germline V gene. The CDR3 DNA reads TGTGCCAGCAGCGATTACGGGGCTAGGGATACGCAGTATTTT. This sequence encodes CASSDYGARDTQYF.

This clonotype has more than one count but fewer than ten. The J gene is TRBJ2-5, the V gene TRBV3-1, with D unresolved. The germline V and J ends were trimmed by 4 bases and 8 bases, with 14 bases remaining between them. Germline V gives CDR1 LGHDT, CDR2 YNNKEL (reference sequence). The CDR3 loop spans 13 amino acids. CDR3 sequence (DNA): TGTGCCAGCAGCCCCACCCCGGCGCTCACCCAGTACTTC. This codes for CASSPTPALTQYF.

The chain uses TRBV5-1 and TRBJ2-5, with TRBD1 identical over 7 bases. CDR1 and CDR2 from the germline V gene are SGHRS and YFSETQ. Trimming at V came to 0 bases and at J to 5 bases, leaving 7 bases not matched to a gene. The CDR3 has 15 residues. In nucleotides, the CDR3 is TGCGCCAGCAGCTTGGCCACGGACAGGTCGGAGACCCAGTACTTC. Translating it yields CASSLATDRSETQYF.

The table lists this clonotype with a few counts. J is TRBJ2-1 and V is TRBV5-1; 9 bases fit TRBD1. Germline CDR1 and CDR2: SGHRS and YFSETQ. V shed 2 bases, J shed 6 bases, and the junction held 6 bases outside the gene matches. CDR3 length equals 15 residues. CDR3 DNA sequence: TGCGCCAGCAGCTTCGGGGACAGGGTATCCAATGAGCAGTTCTTC. Amino acids: CASSFGDRVSNEQFF.

This clonotype has a count of ten or more. This chain links TRBV12-3 or TRBV12-4 with TRBJ2-1; 8 positions match TRBD2. CDR3 length: 14 amino acids. V lost 8 bases and J lost 8; bases outside the gene matches: 11. The CDR3 loop is CASVSGGASDEQFF. In DNA, the CDR3 is TGTGCCAGCGTTTCGGGGGGGGCCTCCGATGAGCAGTTCTTC.

This clonotype was detected many times. The rearrangement uses TRBV5-1 and TRBJ1-1; maybe TRBD1 (5 bases). The length of the CDR3 is 14 residues. Trimming took off 0 bases at V and 1 base at J, with 7 bases between the two ends. Germline lookup yields CDR1 SGHRS and CDR2 YFSETQ. This CDR3 is CASSLGGTNTEAFF. The CDR3 DNA is TGCGCCAGCAGCTTGGGGGGCACGAACACTGAAGCTTTCTTT.

This clonotype was observed a handful of times. This chain connects TRBV5-1 to TRBJ2-5; 13 nucleotides align to TRBD2. The trim removed 4 bases at V and 3 bases at J, leaving 6 bases unmatched. The CDR3 totals 16 residues. Germline CDR1 SGHRS, CDR2 YFSETQ. The CDR3 nucleotides read TGCGCCAGCAGCCCAGGACTAGCGGGAGTGAAAGAGACCCAGTACTTC. Residues: CASSPGLAGVKETQYF.

This clonotype was counted a few times. The J gene is TRBJ2-2, the V gene TRBV5-1, with D perhaps matching TRBD1 (6 bases). The CDR3 is made up of 15 amino acids. V shed 2 bases and J shed 0 bases, with 8 bases lying between them. Looked up from germline, CDR1 is SGHRS and CDR2 is YFSETQ. The CDR3 DNA reads TGCGCCAGCAGCTTTACAGGGACGAACACCGGGGAGCTGTTTTTT. The encoded protein is CASSFTGTNTGELFF.

This clonotype appeared a few times. This sequence joins TRBV12-3 or TRBV12-4 and TRBJ2-7, with a weak D call TRBD2 (5 bases). The ends were cut back, 6 bases at V and 3 bases at J, with 15 bases in the middle. CDR3 length: 14 amino acids. The CDR3 nucleotides are TGTGCCAGCAGCTACGGGGTGGGGATCTACGAGCAGTACTTC. Translation: CASSYGVGIYEQYF.

This chain joins TRBV20-1 and TRBJ2-7, with 9 nucleotides matching TRBD2. CDR1 and CDR2 from the germline V gene are DFQATT and SNEGSKA (reference sequence). The CDR3 totals 13 residues. After removal of 2 bases from V and 2 bases from J, the junction contained 1 base not matched to a gene. The CDR3 nucleotides are TGCAGTGCTAGATTAGCGGGAGCCTACGAGCAGTACTTC. Its protein is CSARLAGAYEQYF.

The chain is built from TRBV7-2 and TRBJ1-4; 7 bases fit TRBD1. The CDR3 sequence is 17 residues long. V shed 1 base and J 4 bases; nucleotides not matched to a gene: 9. Looked up from germline, CDR1 is SGHTA and CDR2 is FQGNSA. Here the CDR3 DNA reads TGTGCCAGCAGCTTAGTGGCAGGGGGAGGCAGTAATGAAAAACTGTTTTTT. Translation: CASSLVAGGGSNEKLFF. The whole variable domain, filled in from reference TRBV7-2 and TRBJ1-4, reads GAGVSQSPSNKVTEKGKDVELRCDPISGHTALYWYRQSLGQGLEFLIYFQGNSAPDKSGLPSDRFSAERTGGSVSTLTIQRTQQEDSAVYLCASSLVAGGGSNEKLFFGSGTQLSVL.

The chain couples TRBV14 to TRBJ2-2; 7 nucleotides match TRBD1. This CDR3 comprises 15 residues. Germline-derived CDR1 and CDR2 are SGHDN and FVKESK. V shed 2 bases and J 7 bases; nucleotides not matched to a gene: 7. CDR3 sequence reads: CASSQMTGLHGELFF. The CDR3 DNA sequence: TGTGCCAGCAGCCAAATGACAGGGCTTCACGGGGAGCTGTTTTTT.

In this sample, this clonotype turned up a few times. The V call is TRBV6-5, the J call TRBJ2-1; no reliable D call. V was pared by 0 bases and J by 4 bases, with 10 bases between. The germline gives CDR1 MNHEY, CDR2 SVGAGI. The CDR3 runs 15 residues. The CDR3: CASSYSRTGYNEQFF. The CDR3 DNA sequence: TGTGCCAGCAGTTACTCTAGGACCGGATACAATGAGCAGTTCTTC.

This clonotype was counted at least ten times. The rearrangement joins TRBV12-3 or TRBV12-4 to TRBJ1-1, with unresolved D. The V end was cut by 3 bases, the J end by 0 bases, with 8 bases between. The CDR3 is made up of 14 amino acids. In DNA, the CDR3 is TGTGCCAGCAGTTTCGAGATTTTGAACACTGAAGCTTTCTTT. Protein sequence: CASSFEILNTEAFF.

This clonotype was seen only a few times. CDR3: CASSWRTSGEQYF. CDR3 coding DNA: TGTGCCAGCAGCTGGCGGACTAGCGGGGAGCAGTACTTC. The chain links TRBV7-8 to TRBJ2-7; 11 bases align to TRBD2. CDR1 is SGHVS and CDR2 is FQNEAQ in the germline V gene. V lost 4 bases, J lost 7 bases, and 3 bases stayed unmatched. The length of the CDR3 is 13 residues. Supplemented by reference TRBV7-8 and TRBJ2-7, the full variable domain reads GAGVSQSPRYKVAKRGQDVALRCDPISGHVSLFWYQQALGQGPEFLTYFQNEAQLDKSGLPSDRFFAERPEGSVSTLKIQRTQQEDSAVYLCASSWRTSGEQYFGPGTRLTVT.

The V call is TRBV12-3 or TRBV12-4, the J call TRBJ2-1, with 11 bases lining up with TRBD2. The V segment lost 2 bases and the J segment 7 bases; nucleotides outside the gene matches: 16. This CDR3 region has 19 residues. The CDR3 spells CASSLSFSEGSGRANEQFF. The CDR3 DNA reads TGTGCCAGCAGTTTAAGTTTCTCCGAAGGTAGCGGGAGGGCAAATGAGCAGTTCTTC.

To note about this clonotype: A read error may be the cause here, since a much bigger clone is one base away. This rearrangement joins TRBV7-8 to TRBJ2-7; unclear D gene. The V gene's germline CDR1 is SGHVS and CDR2 FQNEAQ. The V end was cut by 5 bases, the J end by 3 bases, with 5 bases between. The CDR3 is 11 amino acids. CDR3 sequence reads: CASSEHYEQYF. The CDR3 bases are TGTGCCAGCAGCGAACACTACGAGCAGTACTTC.

The chain employs TRBV7-9 and TRBJ1-3; maybe TRBD1 (6 bases). The CDR3 has 16 residues. Trimming took 5 bases from V and 0 from J, leaving 14 bases between them. Germline CDR1 and CDR2: SEHNR and FQNEAQ (reference sequence). CDR3 sequence: CASSLRSGDSGNTIYF. In nucleotides, the CDR3 is TGTGCCAGCAGCCTTAGGTCAGGGGACTCTGGAAACACCATATATTTT.

This clonotype was recorded a few times. The chain uses TRBV2 and TRBJ2-7; the D is unclear. Germline assignment: CDR1 SNHLY and CDR2 FYNNEI. The V end lost 2 bases, the J end lost 3 bases, and 14 bases lay between the germline ends. The length of the CDR3 is 15 residues. Here the CDR3 DNA reads TGTGCCAGCAGTGAACAGAAAAATTTACTCTACGAGCAGTACTTC. Protein sequence: CASSEQKNLLYEQYF.

This clonotype was seen a handful of times. The CDR3 coding sequence is TGTGCCAGCAGCCGCGCAGGGACTGAAGCTTTCTTT. Residues: CASSRAGTEAFF. The rearrangement links TRBV3-1 to TRBJ1-1; D may be TRBD1 (5 bases). V was cut by 4 bases and J by 5 bases, with 8 bases left in between. The CDR3 is 12 residues long. Germline CDR1 LGHDT, CDR2 YNNKEL (reference sequence).

This sequence joins TRBV15 and TRBJ2-7, with D uncertain. V was clipped by 0 bases and J by 5 bases, with 8 bases between them. The CDR3 is made up of 13 amino acids. Looked up from germline, CDR1 is LNHNV and CDR2 is YYDKDF (reference sequence). CDR3 loop: CATSRDVPDEQYF. The CDR3 DNA reads as TGTGCCACCAGCAGAGATGTGCCTGACGAGCAGTACTTC. Using reference TRBV15 and TRBJ2-7 for the parts outside the CDR3, the full variable domain is DAMVIQNPRYQVTQFGKPVTLSCSQTLNHNVMYWYQQKSSQAPKLLFHYYDKDFNNEADTPDNFQSRRPNTSFCFLDIRSPGLGDTAMYLCATSRDVPDEQYFGPGTRLTVT.

This sequence joins TRBV5-1 and TRBJ2-1, with 7 bases identical to TRBD2. The germline gives CDR1 SGHRS, CDR2 YFSETQ. This CDR3 has 17 residues. Losses at the gene ends were 4 bases for V and 3 bases for J; bases not matched to a gene: 13. DNA for the CDR3: TGCGCCAGCAGCCCCGGAGAGGCTAGCGGACGCTACAATGAGCAGTTCTTC. It yields the protein CASSPGEASGRYNEQFF.

The J gene is TRBJ1-6, the V gene TRBV11-2; D gene uncertain. Germline V gene sequence: CDR1 SGHAT, CDR2 FQNNGV. CDR3 length: 12 amino acids. V lost 7 bases to trimming and J lost 7 bases, with 8 bases between them. Here the CDR3 reads CASKPGNSPLHF. DNA for the CDR3: TGTGCCAGCAAGCCAGGAAATTCACCCCTCCACTTT. Looking up the rest from reference TRBV11-2 and TRBJ1-6 gives the full variable domain: EAGVAQSPRYKIIEKRQSVAFWCNPISGHATLYWYQQILGQGPKLLIQFQNNGVVDDSQLPKDRFSAERLKGVDSTLKIQPAKLEDSAVYLCASKPGNSPLHFGNGTRLTVT.

The J gene is TRBJ1-1, the V gene TRBV20-1; D is undetermined. CDR1 DFQATT and CDR2 SNEGSKA come from the germline V gene (reference sequence). This CDR3 contains 15 residues. V was pared by 3 bases and J by 10 bases, with 24 bases between. CDR3 loop: CSARDLGRTPPGAFF. CDR3 nucleotides: TGCAGTGCTAGGGATCTTGGGCGGACCCCACCCGGAGCTTTCTTT.

The chain has TRBV7-8 and TRBJ1-4; 8 nucleotides line up with TRBD1. The CDR3 extends over 12 amino acids. Losses at the gene ends were 3 bases for V and 13 bases for J; bases not matched to a gene: 4. CDR1 SGHVS and CDR2 FQNEAQ come from the germline V gene. The CDR3 is CASSFSDRALFF. DNA for the CDR3: TGTGCCAGCAGCTTTTCGGACAGGGCACTGTTTTTT.

The rearrangement joins TRBV4-2 to TRBJ2-3; D ambiguous. The germline V and J ends were trimmed by 1 base and 5 bases, with 13 bases remaining between them. The CDR3 length is 15 residues. CDR1 is LGHNA, CDR2 YNFKEQ, per germline. The CDR3 DNA is TGTGCCAGCAGCCAAGCCCCTGTAGTAAGAGATACGCAGTATTTT. It yields the protein CASSQAPVVRDTQYF.

This clonotype was observed once. The V call is TRBV18, the J call TRBJ1-6, with TRBD1 matching 7 bases. V shed 2 bases, J shed 4 bases, and the junction held 2 bases outside the gene matches. The germline V gene encodes CDR1 KGHSH and CDR2 LQKENI. The CDR3 runs to 15 residues. The CDR3 loop is CASSPSGQYNSPLHF. CDR3 in DNA: TGTGCCAGCTCACCATCGGGACAGTATAATTCACCCCTCCACTTT.

This chain links TRBV30 with TRBJ2-5, with 7 nucleotides matching TRBD1. Germline-derived CDR1 and CDR2 are GTSNPN and SVGIG (reference sequence). The CDR3 is 14 amino acids. V lost 0 bases, J lost 2 bases, and 3 bases stayed unmatched. The chain's CDR3 is CAWSVGRGQETQYF. DNA of the CDR3: TGTGCCTGGAGTGTAGGCAGGGGGCAAGAGACCCAGTACTTC.